Shown below are 10 T cell receptor beta chains from a single sample sequenced in a study of T and B cells in COVID-19 patients. Blood genomic DNA input for TRB amplification was about 240-500 ng. BIOMED2 TRB-A/B primer pools were used in multiplex TRB PCR. TCRdb called the multiplex PCR reads again in MiXCR, with one record for every CDR3 protein. The sample holds 20,000 or so distinct CDR3 sequences; 25% to 30% are singletons and the top ten take around 2.8%. Sequencing input: blood. These receptors all come from a human donor who had recovered from COVID-19.

The J gene is TRBJ2-7, the V gene TRBV5-1, with D possibly matching TRBD2 (5 bases). The CDR3 runs 15 residues. V lost 4 bases, J lost 4 bases, and 18 bases lay in between. Germline CDR1 is SGHRS and CDR2 is YFSETQ. CDR3 protein: CASSAFLGDEYEQYF. DNA of the CDR3: TGCGCCAGCAGCGCGTTTCTCGGGGATGAATACGAGCAGTACTTC.

This clonotype was seen once. The chain uses TRBV12-3 or TRBV12-4 and TRBJ1-2; 8 bases map to TRBD1. This CDR3 has 15 residues. The trim removed 4 bases at V and 4 bases at J, leaving 8 bases unmatched. The CDR3 protein is CASSSGTGDFYGYTF. Here the CDR3 DNA reads TGTGCCAGCAGTTCCGGGACAGGAGACTTCTATGGCTACACCTTC.

The rearrangement links TRBV6-1 to TRBJ1-1; TRBD1 might be the D (5 bases). There are 16 residues in the CDR3. From germline, CDR1 is MNHNS and CDR2 SASEGT. V shed 5 bases and J shed 0 bases, with 16 bases lying between them. The CDR3 loop reads CASSFGHYTMNTEAFF. CDR3 coding DNA: TGTGCCAGCAGTTTTGGACACTATACGATGAACACTGAAGCTTTCTTT.

This clonotype has more than one count but fewer than ten. This CDR3 reads CASSLAGEDGYTF. In DNA form, the CDR3 reads TGTGCCAGCTCACTTGCCGGGGAGGATGGCTACACCTTC. This rearrangement joins TRBV18 to TRBJ1-2; the D is unclear. Trimming shortened V by 4 bases and J by 6 bases, and 12 bases separated the two germline ends. The CDR3 spans 13 residues. Germline V lookup: CDR1 KGHSH, CDR2 LQKENI.

This clonotype is medium-sized within its sample. The chain joins TRBV11-1 to TRBJ2-7, with TRBD2 matching over 15 bases. Looked up from germline, CDR1 is SGHAT and CDR2 is FQDESV (reference sequence). CDR3 length equals 15 residues. The trim removed 5 bases at V and 6 bases at J, leaving 5 bases unmatched. The DNA for the CDR3 is TGTGCCAGCAGCCCCCGGACTAGCGGGAGGGCCGAGCAGTACTTC. Protein product: CASSPRTSGRAEQYF.

This chain joins TRBV6-5 and TRBJ2-7; D possibly uses TRBD1 or TRBD2 (6 bases each). The CDR3 has 15 amino acids. Per germline, CDR1 MNHEY and CDR2 SVGAGI. Trimming cost V 6 bases and J 6 bases, with 21 bases left between them. The CDR3 region has the DNA TGTGCCAGCAGCCTCGGAGAAGGGGGGCGTCGCGAGCAGTACTTC. Translation gives CASSLGEGGRREQYF.

This chain links TRBV27 with TRBJ1-2; 7 nucleotides agree with TRBD1. V lost 6 bases to trimming and J lost 10 bases; unmatched junction nucleotides: 11. The CDR3 covers 13 residues. Germline CDR1 and CDR2: MNHEY and SMNVEV (reference sequence). This CDR3 reads CASRTTGDYNYTF. Written as DNA, the CDR3 is TGTGCCAGCAGAACCACAGGGGATTATAACTACACCTTC.

This clonotype was seen more than once but under ten times. The chain employs TRBV6-5 and TRBJ2-1; 8 bases match TRBD1. Trimming removed 6 bases from V and 5 bases from J; junction bases left unmatched: 12. The CDR3 runs 16 residues. Germline lookup yields CDR1 MNHEY and CDR2 SVGAGI. The CDR3 DNA reads as TGTGCCAGCAGAGGGAACAGGGGGGTGGGGAACAATGAGCAGTTCTTC. Its protein is CASRGNRGVGNNEQFF.

This clonotype was seen a single time. V and J are TRBV20-1 and TRBJ2-7, with 9 bases fitting TRBD1. This CDR3 has 16 amino acids. In germline, CDR1 is DFQATT, CDR2 SNEGSKA (reference sequence). Trimming cost V 2 bases and J 7 bases; bases outside gene matches: 15. The CDR3 DNA sequence: TGCAGTGCTAGACCACACCGGGACAGGGTCGTATGGGAGCAGTACTTC. It encodes CSARPHRDRVVWEQYF.

V gene TRBV27 combines with J gene TRBJ2-1; TRBD2 agrees at 7 bases. The CDR3 extends over 14 amino acids. The V gene end was trimmed by 6 bases and the J gene end by 4 bases; junction bases not matched to a gene: 6. CDR1 is MNHEY and CDR2 is SMNVEV in the germline V gene (reference sequence). CDR3 sequence (DNA): TGTGCCAGCAGGTCCCTAGCGGCTTACAATGAGCAGTTCTTC. Protein: CASRSLAAYNEQFF.